This T cell receptor beta chain was recorded in a study of cytomegalovirus exposure and HLA in healthy donors. Concerning this clone itself: Its antigen remains unidentified.

CDR1 is SGHDN and CDR2 is FVKESK in the germline V gene. The V end lost 4 bases, the J end lost 2 bases, and 14 bases lay between the germline ends. The CDR3 runs 15 residues. TCRdb keeps only in-frame clones here, not all; method: immunoSEQ multiplex PCR. This sample has approximately 150,000 clones, with 80% to 90% found just once. Study results and caveats: Within the 130 or so validation repertoires, first-cohort TCR clusters tended to co-occur, according to a later analysis. Diagnosis of cytomegalovirus status made by the classifier reportedly showed high specificity and sensitivity. Most TCR sequences were uncommon, yet certain public TCRs appeared in many donors.

Sequenced: PBMCs. This sequence joins TRBV14 and TRBJ1-2; D might be TRBD1 (6 bases). The sequence derives from a man between 18 and 35 years old in good health and CMV-seropositive. The CDR3 is CASSPLDRINYGYTF. The CDR3 bases are TGTGCCAGCAGCCCTTTAGACAGGATCAACTATGGCTACACCTTC.